The 13 T cell receptor beta chains below come from one sample, sequenced in a study of control samples from healthy donors and cancer patients. Only in-frame clones appear in the TCRdb table, and some are missing; sequencing was by immunoSEQ multiplex PCR. The sample includes over 150,000 clones, 94% seen only once; the top ten take 1.3%. Sequencing used blood. These receptors all stem from a woman between 18 and 30 years old in good health.

V gene TRBV18 combines with J gene TRBJ1-2; possible D gene TRBD1, 5 bases. CDR3 length equals 18 residues. Germline lookup yields CDR1 KGHSH and CDR2 LQKENI. Deletions cut 3 bases from V and 6 bases from J, with 26 bases between. DNA for the CDR3: TGTGCCAGCTCACCCGTGCCGAGGGTCCGGGGGGAAGTCGATGGCTACACCTTC. This gives the protein CASSPVPRVRGEVDGYTF.

The genes are TRBV11-2 and TRBJ2-3; TRBD1 might be the D (5 bases). Trimming shortened V by 1 base and J by 2 bases, and 10 bases separated the two germline ends. The CDR3 totals 15 residues. CDR1 and CDR2 from the germline V gene are SGHAT and FQNNGV. The CDR3 region has the DNA TGTGCCAGCAGCTTAGTGGAACAGGTCACAGATACGCAGTATTTT. This gives the protein CASSLVEQVTDTQYF.

This chain joins TRBV5-1 and TRBJ1-4, with 11 bases identical to TRBD1. This CDR3 spans 16 amino acids. CDR1 is SGHRS and CDR2 is YFSETQ in the germline V gene. The ends lost 2 bases at V and 3 bases at J; junction bases unmatched: 3. CDR3 sequence reads: CASSLGQGASNEKLFF. DNA of the CDR3: TGCGCCAGCAGCTTAGGACAGGGGGCATCTAATGAAAAACTGTTTTTT.

The CDR3: CASSSSGTVAYEQYF. The CDR3 bases are TGTGCCAGCAGCTCTTCCGGGACAGTCGCCTACGAGCAGTACTTC. The rearrangement uses TRBV5-6 and TRBJ2-7, with TRBD1 identical over 7 bases. The germline V gene has CDR1 SGHDT and CDR2 YYEEEE. The V segment lost 3 bases and the J segment 2 bases; nucleotides outside the gene matches: 8. There are 15 residues in the CDR3.

This chain joins TRBV5-1 and TRBJ2-1; 12 nucleotides align to TRBD1. The CDR3 consists of 18 residues. The trim removed 4 bases at V and 5 bases at J, leaving 13 bases unmatched. The germline gives CDR1 SGHRS, CDR2 YFSETQ. CDR3 bases: TGCGCCAGCAGCGGGACAGGGGGCGTCGCCCCCCAAGACAATGAGCAGTTCTTC. This encodes CASSGTGGVAPQDNEQFF.

The rearrangement uses TRBV4-1 and TRBJ2-5; no firm D call. The CDR3 runs 13 residues. Germline CDR1 is MGHRA and CDR2 is YSYEKL. Trimming shortened V by 1 base and J by 2 bases, and 5 bases separated the two germline ends. The CDR3 bases are TGCGCCAGCAGCCAAGTACTTCAAGAGACCCAGTACTTC. Protein sequence: CASSQVLQETQYF.

This clone was recorded only once. The chain combines TRBV11-2 with TRBJ1-3; D is possibly TRBD1 (5 bases). This CDR3 has 16 residues. V gave up 3 bases and J gave up 0 bases, with 12 bases separating them. Germline values: CDR1 SGHAT, CDR2 FQNNGV. In DNA form, the CDR3 reads TGTGCCAGCAGCTTGAGGGGCAGATACTCTGGAAACACCATATATTTT. Amino acids: CASSLRGRYSGNTIYF.

The sample holds one count of this clone. The chain recombines TRBV5-1 with TRBJ1-1; possible D gene TRBD1, 5 bases. V lost 0 bases to trimming and J lost 0 bases, with 9 bases between them. The germline CDR1 and CDR2 sequences are SGHRS and YFSETQ. CDR3 length: 15 amino acids. Here the CDR3 DNA reads TGCGCCAGCAGCTTGGCCGGGGCGGTGAACACTGAAGCTTTCTTT. Protein sequence: CASSLAGAVNTEAFF.

The chain has TRBV10-3 and TRBJ2-7; 10 bases are a match to TRBD1. This CDR3 is built from 15 residues. Per germline, CDR1 ENHRY and CDR2 SYGVKD. Trimming removed 2 bases from V and 4 bases from J; junction bases left unmatched: 5. CDR3: CAISEAGQGIYEQYF. CDR3 coding DNA: TGTGCCATCAGTGAGGCGGGACAGGGGATATACGAGCAGTACTTC.

The chain employs TRBV27 and TRBJ1-1; possible D gene TRBD1, 6 bases. V was pared by 6 bases and J by 8 bases, with 19 bases between. CDR1 and CDR2 from the germline V gene are MNHEY and SMNVEV (reference sequence). This CDR3 region has 14 residues. The CDR3 DNA follows: TGTGCCAGCAGCCCGCTCGGGGGGGGCGGGGAAGCTTTCTTT. Translated: CASSPLGGGGEAFF.

The V gene is TRBV5-1, the J gene TRBJ2-7; D is possibly TRBD1 or TRBD2 (5 bases each). The V gene's germline CDR1 is SGHRS and CDR2 YFSETQ. The V and J ends lost 2 bases and 5 bases respectively, with 17 bases between them. The CDR3 is 15 residues long. The CDR3: CASSFYRTSGNEQYF. Here the CDR3 DNA reads TGCGCCAGCAGCTTTTACAGGACCTCGGGGAACGAGCAGTACTTC.

This chain joins TRBV9 and TRBJ2-2; 7 nucleotides align to TRBD1. CDR1 SGDLS and CDR2 YYNGEE come from the germline V gene. The CDR3 covers 15 residues. V lost 3 bases and J lost 1; bases outside the gene matches: 3. The CDR3 here is CASSGRQGNTGELFF. CDR3 sequence (DNA): TGTGCCAGCAGCGGGCGACAGGGGAACACCGGGGAGCTGTTTTTT.

This clone was seen more than once but under ten times. The rearrangement uses TRBV2 and TRBJ1-6; D is possibly TRBD1 (5 bases). The CDR3 loop spans 16 amino acids. Germline CDR1 reads SNHLY; CDR2 reads FYNNEI. V was shortened by 6 bases and J by 8 bases, with 20 bases between the two germline ends. Here the CDR3 DNA reads TGTGCCAGCAGGGAATTCGTTCTGGGGGTACATTCACCCCTCCACTTT. Protein: CASREFVLGVHSPLHF.